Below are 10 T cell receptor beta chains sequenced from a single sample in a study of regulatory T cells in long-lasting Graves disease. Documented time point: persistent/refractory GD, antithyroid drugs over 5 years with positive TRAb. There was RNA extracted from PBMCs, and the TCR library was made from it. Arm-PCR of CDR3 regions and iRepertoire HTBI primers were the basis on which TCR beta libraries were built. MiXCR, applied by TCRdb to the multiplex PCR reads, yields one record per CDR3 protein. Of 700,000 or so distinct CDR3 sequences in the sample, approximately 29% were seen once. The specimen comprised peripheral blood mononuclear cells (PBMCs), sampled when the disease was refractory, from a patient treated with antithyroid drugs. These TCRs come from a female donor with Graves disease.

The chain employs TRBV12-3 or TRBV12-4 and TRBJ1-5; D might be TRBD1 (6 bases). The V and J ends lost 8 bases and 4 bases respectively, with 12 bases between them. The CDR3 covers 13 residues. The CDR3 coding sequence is TGTGCCAGCGCGGGGGGCAGAAATCAGCCCCAGCATTTT. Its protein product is CASAGGRNQPQHF.

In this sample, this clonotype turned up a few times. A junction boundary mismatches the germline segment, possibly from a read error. The DNA for the CDR3 is TGTGCCAGCAGTGTTCCCCCCAATCGGGACAGGGGGTTCTTC. It specifies CASSVPPNRDRGFF. This chain connects TRBV2 to TRBJ1-2, with TRBD1 matching over 11 bases. The CDR3 length is 14 residues. Germline V lookup: CDR1 SNHLY, CDR2 FYNNEI.

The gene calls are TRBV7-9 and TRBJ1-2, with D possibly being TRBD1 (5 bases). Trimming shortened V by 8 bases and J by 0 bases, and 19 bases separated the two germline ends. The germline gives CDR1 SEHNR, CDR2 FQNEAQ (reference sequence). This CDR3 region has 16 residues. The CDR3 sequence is CASGRVWRQTNYGYTF. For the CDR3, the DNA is TGTGCCAGCGGCAGGGTTTGGAGGCAGACTAACTATGGCTACACCTTC. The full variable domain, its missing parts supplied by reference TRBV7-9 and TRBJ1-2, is DTGVSQNPRHKITKRGQNVTFRCDPISEHNRLYWYRQTLGQGPEFLTYFQNEAQLEKSRLLSDRFSAERPKGSFSTLEIQRTEQGDSAMYLCASGRVWRQTNYGYTFGSGTRLTVV.

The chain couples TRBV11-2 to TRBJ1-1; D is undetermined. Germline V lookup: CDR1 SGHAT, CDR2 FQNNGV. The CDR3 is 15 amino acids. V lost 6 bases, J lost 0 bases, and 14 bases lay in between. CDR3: CASRRNSLMNTEAFF. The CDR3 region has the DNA TGTGCCAGCAGGCGGAATTCCCTTATGAACACTGAAGCTTTCTTT.

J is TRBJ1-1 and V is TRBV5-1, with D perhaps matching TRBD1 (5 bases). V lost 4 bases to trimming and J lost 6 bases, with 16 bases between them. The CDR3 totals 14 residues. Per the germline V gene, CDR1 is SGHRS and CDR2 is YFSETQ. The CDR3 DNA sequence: TGCGCCAGCAGCGCACAATTCCGGGACCCTGAAGCTTTCTTT. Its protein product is CASSAQFRDPEAFF. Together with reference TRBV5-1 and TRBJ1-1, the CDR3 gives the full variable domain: KAGVTQTPRYLIKTRGQQVTLSCSPISGHRSVSWYQQTPGQGLQFLFEYFSETQRNKGNFPGRFSGRQFSNSRSEMNVSTLELGDSALYLCASSAQFRDPEAFFGQGTRLTVV.

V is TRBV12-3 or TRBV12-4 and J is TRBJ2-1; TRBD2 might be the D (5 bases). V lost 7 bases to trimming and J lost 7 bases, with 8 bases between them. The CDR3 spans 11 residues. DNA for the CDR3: TGTGCCAGCACCTTAGCGAATGAGCAGTTCTTC. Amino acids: CASTLANEQFF.

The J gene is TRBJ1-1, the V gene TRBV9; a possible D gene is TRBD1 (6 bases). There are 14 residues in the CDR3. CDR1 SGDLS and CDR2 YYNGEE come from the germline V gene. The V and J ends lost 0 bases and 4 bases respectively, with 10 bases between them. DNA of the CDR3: TGTGCCAGCAGCGTAGCAGGGGAAGGCACTGAAGCTTTCTTT. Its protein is CASSVAGEGTEAFF.

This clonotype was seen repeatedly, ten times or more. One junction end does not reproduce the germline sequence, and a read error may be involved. The CDR3 DNA follows: TGTGCCAGCAGTTTAAACGGACAAGAGACCCAGTACTTC. Encoded protein: CASSLNGQETQYF. The V gene is TRBV5-1, the J gene TRBJ2-5; D gene ambiguous. CDR1 and CDR2 (germline): SGHRS, YFSETQ. The CDR3 runs 13 residues.

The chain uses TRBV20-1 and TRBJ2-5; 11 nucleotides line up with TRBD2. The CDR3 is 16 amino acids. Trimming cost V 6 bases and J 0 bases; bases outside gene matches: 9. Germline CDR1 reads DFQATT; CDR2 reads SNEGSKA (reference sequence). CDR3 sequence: CSAFNSGRGYQETQYF. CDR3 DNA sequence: TGCAGTGCCTTCAATAGCGGGAGGGGGTACCAAGAGACCCAGTACTTC.

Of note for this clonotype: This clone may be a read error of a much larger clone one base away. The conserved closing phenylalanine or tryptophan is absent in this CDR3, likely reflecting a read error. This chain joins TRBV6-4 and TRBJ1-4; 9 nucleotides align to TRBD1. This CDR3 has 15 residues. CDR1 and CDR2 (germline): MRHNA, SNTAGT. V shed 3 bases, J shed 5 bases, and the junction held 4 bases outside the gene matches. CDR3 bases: TGTGCCAGCAGTGAAAAGGGACAGGGCAATGAAAAACTGTTTTCT. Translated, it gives CASSEKGQGNEKLFS.